Only a few counts were recorded for the clone carrying this T cell receptor (beta chain). The antigen remains undetermined. One entry per CDR3 protein results from TCRdb running MiXCR on the reads. The sample shows approximately 1,000,000 distinct CDR3 sequences, approximately 33% of them seen only once. The data originate from a study of T cell repertoires in cytomegalovirus infection. Study at large: Newly reported HLA-C-restricted and thoroughly characterized HLA-B-restricted CMV epitopes were employed. Carrying CMV and the relevant HLA type showed in public TCR beta signatures.

Germline V gives CDR1 MNHEY, CDR2 SVGEGT. Trimming removed 2 bases from V and 1 base from J; junction bases left unmatched: 9. This CDR3 is 17 amino acids long. Findings and caveats of the study: Summed frequency of shared TCR beta families picked out CMV carriers who also had the relevant HLA. Ex vivo, HLA-C-restricted CMV-specific TCR beta clonotypes prevailed over the rest of the response.

The sample in question was cultured CD8+ T cells from PBMCs, obtained from culture after CMV antigen stimulation. The chain uses TRBV6-2 or TRBV6-3 and TRBJ1-1, with 8 bases fitting TRBD1. The TCR sequence derives from a human donor in good health (CMV status not recorded). Some clones in this sample may be carry-over from other donors' samples. CDR3 nucleotide sequence: TGTGCCAGCAGTTACGCACCGCCAGGGGGCTGGAACACTGAAGCTTTCTTT. Residues: CASSYAPPGGWNTEAFF.